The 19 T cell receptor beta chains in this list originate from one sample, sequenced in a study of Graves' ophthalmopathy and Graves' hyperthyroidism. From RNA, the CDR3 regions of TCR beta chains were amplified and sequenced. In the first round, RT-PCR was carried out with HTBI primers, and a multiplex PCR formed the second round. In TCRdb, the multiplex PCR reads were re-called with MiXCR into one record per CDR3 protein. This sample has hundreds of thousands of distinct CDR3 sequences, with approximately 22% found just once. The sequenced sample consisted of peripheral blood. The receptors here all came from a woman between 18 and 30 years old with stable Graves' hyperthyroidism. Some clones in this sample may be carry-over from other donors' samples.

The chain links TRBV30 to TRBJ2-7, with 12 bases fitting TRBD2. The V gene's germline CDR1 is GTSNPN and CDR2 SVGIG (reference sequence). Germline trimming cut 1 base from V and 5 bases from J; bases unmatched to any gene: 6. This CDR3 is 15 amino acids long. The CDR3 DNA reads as TGTGCCTGGAGTGCCCTAGCGGGAGGGCCAGACGAGCAGTACTTC. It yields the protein CAWSALAGGPDEQYF.

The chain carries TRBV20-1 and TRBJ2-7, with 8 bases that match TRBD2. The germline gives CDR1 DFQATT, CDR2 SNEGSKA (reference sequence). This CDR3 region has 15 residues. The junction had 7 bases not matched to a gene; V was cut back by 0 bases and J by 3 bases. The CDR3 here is CSARDQGGGSYEQYF. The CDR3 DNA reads TGCAGTGCTAGAGATCAAGGCGGGGGGAGCTACGAGCAGTACTTC.

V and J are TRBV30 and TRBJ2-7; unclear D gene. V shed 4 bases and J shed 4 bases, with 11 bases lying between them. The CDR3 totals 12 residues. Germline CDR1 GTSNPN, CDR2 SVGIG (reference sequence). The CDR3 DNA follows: TGTGCCTGGATGGGTGCCGAGTACGAGCAGTACTTC. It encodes CAWMGAEYEQYF.

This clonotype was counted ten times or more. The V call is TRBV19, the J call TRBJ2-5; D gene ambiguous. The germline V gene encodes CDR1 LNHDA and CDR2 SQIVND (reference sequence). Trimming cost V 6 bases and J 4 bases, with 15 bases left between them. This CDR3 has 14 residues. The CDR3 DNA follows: TGTGCCAGTAGGGTCGGGCCCCTGGGAGAGACCCAGTACTTC. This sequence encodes CASRVGPLGETQYF.

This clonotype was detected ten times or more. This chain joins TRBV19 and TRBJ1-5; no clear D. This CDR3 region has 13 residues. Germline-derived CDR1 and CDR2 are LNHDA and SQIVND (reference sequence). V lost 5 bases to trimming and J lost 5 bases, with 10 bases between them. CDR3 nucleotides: TGTGCCAGTAGTCTCCGGGAGCATCAGCCCCAGCATTTT. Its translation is CASSLREHQPQHF.

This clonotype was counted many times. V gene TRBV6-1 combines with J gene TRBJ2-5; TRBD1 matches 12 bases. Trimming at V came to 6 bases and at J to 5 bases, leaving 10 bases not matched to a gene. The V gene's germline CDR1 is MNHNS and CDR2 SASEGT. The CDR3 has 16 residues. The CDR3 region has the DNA TGTGCCAGCAGGAAAACCGGGACAGGGGGCTGGGAGACCCAGTACTTC. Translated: CASRKTGTGGWETQYF.

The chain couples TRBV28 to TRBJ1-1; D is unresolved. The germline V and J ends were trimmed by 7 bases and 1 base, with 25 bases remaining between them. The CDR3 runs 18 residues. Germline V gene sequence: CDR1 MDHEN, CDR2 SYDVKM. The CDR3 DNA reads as TGTGCCAGCACCGAGAGGGCAGCCCGAGGTATTGGGAACACTGAAGCTTTCTTT. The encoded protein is CASTERAARGIGNTEAFF.

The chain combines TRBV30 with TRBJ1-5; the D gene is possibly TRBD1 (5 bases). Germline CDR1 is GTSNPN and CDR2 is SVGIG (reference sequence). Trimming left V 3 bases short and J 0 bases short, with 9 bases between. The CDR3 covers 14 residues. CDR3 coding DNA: TGTGCCTGGAGCAAAAGGGGTAGCAATCAGCCCCAGCATTTT. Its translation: CAWSKRGSNQPQHF.

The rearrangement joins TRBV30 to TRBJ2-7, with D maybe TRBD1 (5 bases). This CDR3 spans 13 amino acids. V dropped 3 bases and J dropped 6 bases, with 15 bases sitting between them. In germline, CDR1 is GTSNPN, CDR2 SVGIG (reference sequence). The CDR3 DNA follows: TGTGCCTGGAGAGACAGTGGATTGTCCGAGCAGTACTTC. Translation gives CAWRDSGLSEQYF.

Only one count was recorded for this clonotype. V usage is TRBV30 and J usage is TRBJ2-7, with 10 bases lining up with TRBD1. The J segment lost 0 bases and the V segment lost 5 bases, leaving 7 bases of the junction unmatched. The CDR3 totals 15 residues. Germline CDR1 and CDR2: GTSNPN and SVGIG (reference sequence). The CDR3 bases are TGTGCCTGGGGGGAAGGGACAGGGGACTCCTACGAGCAGTACTTC. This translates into CAWGEGTGDSYEQYF.

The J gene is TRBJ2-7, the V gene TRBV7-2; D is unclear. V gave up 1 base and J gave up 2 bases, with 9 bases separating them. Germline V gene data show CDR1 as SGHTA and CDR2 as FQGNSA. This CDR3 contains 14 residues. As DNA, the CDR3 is TGTGCCAGCAGCTTAGATTCATTTCCCTACGAGCAGTACTTC. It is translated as CASSLDSFPYEQYF.

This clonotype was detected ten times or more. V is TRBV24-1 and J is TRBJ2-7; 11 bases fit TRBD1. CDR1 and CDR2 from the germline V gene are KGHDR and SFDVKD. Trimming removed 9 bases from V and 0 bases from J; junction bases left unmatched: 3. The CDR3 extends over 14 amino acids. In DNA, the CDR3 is TGTGCCACCTCCGGGACAGGGGGCTCCTACGAGCAGTACTTC. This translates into CATSGTGGSYEQYF.

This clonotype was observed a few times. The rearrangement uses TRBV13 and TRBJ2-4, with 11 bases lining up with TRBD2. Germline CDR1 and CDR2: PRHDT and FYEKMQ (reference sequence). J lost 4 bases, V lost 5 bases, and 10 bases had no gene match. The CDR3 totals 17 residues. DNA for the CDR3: TGTGCCAGCAGCAACCGGTGGCCTAGCGGGGGGAAAAACATTCAGTACTTC. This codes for CASSNRWPSGGKNIQYF.

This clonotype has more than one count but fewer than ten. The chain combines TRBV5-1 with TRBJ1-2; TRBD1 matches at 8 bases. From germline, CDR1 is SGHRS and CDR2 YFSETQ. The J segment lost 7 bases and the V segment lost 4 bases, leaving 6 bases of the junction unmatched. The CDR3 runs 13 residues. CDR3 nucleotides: TGCGCCAGCAGCACCCCGACAGGGGCTGGCTACACCTTC. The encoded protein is CASSTPTGAGYTF. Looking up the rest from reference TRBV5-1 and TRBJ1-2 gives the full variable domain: KAGVTQTPRYLIKTRGQQVTLSCSPISGHRSVSWYQQTPGQGLQFLFEYFSETQRNKGNFPGRFSGRQFSNSRSEMNVSTLELGDSALYLCASSTPTGAGYTFGSGTRLTVV.

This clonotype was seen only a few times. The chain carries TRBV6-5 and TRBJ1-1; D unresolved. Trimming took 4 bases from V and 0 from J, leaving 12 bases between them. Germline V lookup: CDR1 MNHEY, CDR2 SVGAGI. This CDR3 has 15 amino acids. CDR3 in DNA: TGTGCCAGCAGTTCCGGTACTGAAGTGAACACTGAAGCTTTCTTT. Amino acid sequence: CASSSGTEVNTEAFF.

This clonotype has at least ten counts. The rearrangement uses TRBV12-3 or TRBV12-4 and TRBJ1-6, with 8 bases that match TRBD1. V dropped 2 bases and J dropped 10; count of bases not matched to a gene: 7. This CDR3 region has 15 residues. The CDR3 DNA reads TGTGCCAGCAGTTTAACTACAGGGGGAAGCTCACCCCTCCACTTT. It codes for CASSLTTGGSSPLHF.

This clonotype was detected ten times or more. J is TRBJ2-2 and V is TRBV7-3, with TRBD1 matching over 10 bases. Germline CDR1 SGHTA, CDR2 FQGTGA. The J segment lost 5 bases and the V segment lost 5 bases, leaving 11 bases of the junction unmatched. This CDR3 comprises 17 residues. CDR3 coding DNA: TGTGCCAGCAGCCACCTCATAGACAGGGGGCATACCGGGGAGCTGTTTTTT. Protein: CASSHLIDRGHTGELFF.

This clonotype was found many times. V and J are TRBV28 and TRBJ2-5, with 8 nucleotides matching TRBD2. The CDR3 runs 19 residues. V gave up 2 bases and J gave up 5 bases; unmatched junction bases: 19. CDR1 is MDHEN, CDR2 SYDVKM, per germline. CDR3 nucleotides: TGTGCCAGCAGTTTAATATTCCGGTTACCGGGACTAGACGGGGAGACCCAGTACTTC. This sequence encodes CASSLIFRLPGLDGETQYF.

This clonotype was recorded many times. The CDR3 region is CASSWRSSGANVLTF. CDR3 sequence (DNA): TGTGCCAGCAGCTGGAGAAGCTCTGGGGCCAACGTCCTGACTTTC. The J gene is TRBJ2-6, the V gene TRBV7-2; D gene uncertain. The germline CDR1 and CDR2 sequences are SGHTA and FQGNSA. This CDR3 is 15 amino acids long. Trimming stripped 4 bases from V and 0 bases from J, with 7 bases between.